One and the same sample provided the 3 T cell receptor beta chains below, sequenced in a study of T-cell reconstitution after alpha-beta-depleted transplantation in children. Unique molecular identifiers tagged the TCRbeta library. TCRdb fed the PCR reads into MiXCR, producing one record per CDR3 protein. In the table there are a few hundred thousand distinct CDR3 sequences, about an eighth of which are singletons. The sequenced sample was PBMCs, mostly from graft donor cells, obtained 360 days after TCRalphabeta/CD19-depleted stem cell transplant. These receptors originate from a male patient aged 5 to 17 who had a stem cell transplant for acute myeloid leukemia, so the T cells may come from the graft donor.

This clonotype has at least ten counts. The genes are TRBV4-3 and TRBJ2-1; D may be TRBD2 (5 bases). Germline assignment: CDR1 LGHNA and CDR2 YSLEER. This CDR3 region has 14 residues. Trimming removed 0 bases from V and 3 bases from J, with 6 bases in between. DNA for the CDR3: TGCGCCAGCAGCCAAGAACTAGTCTACAATGAGCAGTTCTTC. This gives the protein CASSQELVYNEQFF.

The table lists this clonotype with a few counts. J is TRBJ2-1 and V is TRBV7-6; tentative D call: TRBD2 (5 bases). CDR1 and CDR2 (germline): SGHVS, FNYEAQ. The V and J ends lost 0 bases and 4 bases respectively, with 10 bases between them. The CDR3 covers 15 residues. The DNA for the CDR3 is TGTGCCAGCAGCTTAGCTAGGACTGTTTACAATGAGCAGTTCTTC. As protein: CASSLARTVYNEQFF.

This clonotype was seen a handful of times. For the CDR3, the DNA is TGTGCCAGCAGTTACTCCCCGTCGGGCGAGCAGTACTTC. Amino acids: CASSYSPSGEQYF. The gene calls are TRBV6-5 and TRBJ2-7; D unresolved. Germline lookup yields CDR1 MNHEY and CDR2 SVGAGI. V lost 0 bases, J lost 6 bases, and 9 bases lay in between. The CDR3 loop spans 13 amino acids.